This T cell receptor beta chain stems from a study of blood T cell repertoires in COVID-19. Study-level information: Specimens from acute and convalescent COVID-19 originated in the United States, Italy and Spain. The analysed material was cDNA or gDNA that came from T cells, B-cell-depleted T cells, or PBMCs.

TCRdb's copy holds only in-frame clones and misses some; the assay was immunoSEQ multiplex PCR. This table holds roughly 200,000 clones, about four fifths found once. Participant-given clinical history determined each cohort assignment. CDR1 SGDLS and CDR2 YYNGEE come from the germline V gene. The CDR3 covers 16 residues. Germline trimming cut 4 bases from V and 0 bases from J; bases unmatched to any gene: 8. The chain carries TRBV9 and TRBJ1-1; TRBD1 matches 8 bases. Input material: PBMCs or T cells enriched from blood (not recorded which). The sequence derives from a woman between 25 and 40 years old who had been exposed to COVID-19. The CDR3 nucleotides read TGTGCCAGCAGCCCTAGGACAGGGTTAGTGAACACTGAAGCTTTCTTT. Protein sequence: CASSPRTGLVNTEAFF. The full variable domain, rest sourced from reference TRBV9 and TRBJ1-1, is DSGVTQTPKHLITATGQRVTLRCSPRSGDLSVYWYQQSLDQGLQFLIQYYNGEERAKGNILERFSAQQFPDLHSELNLSSLELGDSALYFCASSPRTGLVNTEAFFGQGTRLTVV.